In this sample, the clone carrying this T cell receptor beta chain turned up many times. The data belong to a study of T cells in Graves' hyperthyroidism and ophthalmopathy. The source material, RNA transcripts, was used to amplify TCR beta CDR3 regions. First-round RT-PCR targeting the TCR CDR3 was performed with the HTBI primer set. TCRdb independently ran MiXCR on the multiplex PCR reads; one entry per CDR3 protein. The table shows over 350,000 distinct CDR3 sequences, with roughly 13% occurring only once. Every diagnosis used clinical symptoms, serum thyroxine and TRAb, thyroid ultrasound and orbital computed tomography. Germline V gene data show CDR1 as LGHDT and CDR2 as YNNKEL (reference sequence). The CDR3 loop spans 15 amino acids. The V gene lost 0 bases and the J gene lost 7 bases, with 12 bases spanning the gap.

This clonotype was sampled from a man over 45 with Graves' ophthalmopathy. The chain has TRBV3-1 and TRBJ2-2, with D perhaps matching TRBD2 (5 bases). The specimen was blood. This CDR3 is CASSQDDERGGELFF. In DNA form, the CDR3 reads TGTGCCAGCAGCCAAGACGACGAACGGGGCGGGGAGCTGTTTTTT.